Here is one T cell receptor beta chain with its context. The antigen is not known. The record originates from a study of T cells expressing NK-cell markers. Study-wide context: The TCR beta repertoires were obtained from sorted CD3+CD56+NKG2C+, CD3+CD56+NKG2C- and CD3+CD56-NKG2C+ T cells. Whole-study results and caveats: The study found these clonotypes also leading the CD3+CD56-NKG2C+ fraction in a few donors. Clarity on HCMV specificity was lacking for the expanded NKG2C+ T cell clones.

Following a re-call of the 5' RACE reads, TCRdb has one entry per CDR3 protein and lacks DNA. Its table records 400,000 to 500,000 distinct CDR3 sequences. The length of the CDR3 is 15 residues. Per the germline V gene, CDR1 is MNHEY and CDR2 is SVGAGI. Sequenced input: blood T cells: a sorted CD56 or NKG2C T cell subset, CD4+ or CD8+ T cells, or bulk PBMC T cells (not recorded which). The receptor was derived from a woman aged 18-70 years in good health. The V call is TRBV6-5, the J call TRBJ1-5; the TCRdb call, TRBD1, lacks DNA for checking. This CDR3 is CASSYSPLSNQPQHF.